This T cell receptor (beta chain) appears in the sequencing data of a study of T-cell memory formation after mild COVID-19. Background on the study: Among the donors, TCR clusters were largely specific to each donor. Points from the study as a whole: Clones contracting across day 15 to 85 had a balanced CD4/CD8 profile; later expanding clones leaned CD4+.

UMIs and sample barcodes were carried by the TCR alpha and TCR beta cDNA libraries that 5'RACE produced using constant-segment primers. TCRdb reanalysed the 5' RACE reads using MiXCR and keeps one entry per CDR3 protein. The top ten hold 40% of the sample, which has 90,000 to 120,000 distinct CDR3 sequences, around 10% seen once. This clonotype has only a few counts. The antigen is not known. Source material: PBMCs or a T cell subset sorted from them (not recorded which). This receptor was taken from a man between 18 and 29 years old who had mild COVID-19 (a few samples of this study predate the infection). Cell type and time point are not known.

The CDR3 nucleotides are TGTGCCAGCAGTCGAGGTAGCACGATCAATGAGCAGTTCTTC. Translated: CASSRGSTINEQFF. This chain connects TRBV27 to TRBJ2-1, with D uncertain. Germline V lookup: CDR1 MNHEY, CDR2 SMNVEV (reference sequence). CDR3 size: 14 residues. V shed 5 bases and J shed 6 bases, with 14 bases lying between them.